These 7 T cell receptor beta chains were sequenced from one sample in a study of a mutant IDH1 vaccine in newly diagnosed glioma. The antigens for these receptors are not known. Profiled with immunoSEQ multiplex PCR; TCRdb holds only in-frame clones, not every one. Of about 32,000 clones listed, 60% to 80% are singletons. Regarding time point: week 11, during vaccination. One vaccine dose held 300 ug of mutant IDH1 20-mer peptide and came with topical imiquimod. This specimen was PBMCs, taken from a glioma patient whose treatment included an IDH1 peptide vaccine. All receptors derive from a man aged 25-40 years with glioma.

The chain recombines TRBV5-1 with TRBJ1-1, with 10 nucleotides matching TRBD1. The CDR3 loop spans 17 amino acids. Germline CDR1 SGHRS, CDR2 YFSETQ. J lost 4 bases, V lost 4 bases, and 13 bases had no gene match. For the CDR3, the DNA is TGCGCCAGCAGCCCGCTAAGACAGGGGGCTGGTCGCACTGAAGCTTTCTTT. Amino acids: CASSPLRQGAGRTEAFF.

This clone was picked up a small number of times. The V and J genes are TRBV5-6 and TRBJ1-1, with TRBD1 matching over 8 bases. This CDR3 contains 14 residues. J was trimmed by 1 base and V by 4 bases; bases with no gene match: 3. CDR1 SGHDT and CDR2 YYEEEE come from the germline V gene. Here the CDR3 reads CASSKDRGNTEAFF. CDR3 coding DNA: TGTGCCAGCAGCAAAGACAGGGGGAACACTGAAGCTTTCTTT.

The chain combines TRBV7-9 with TRBJ1-1; D may be TRBD1 (5 bases). Germline V gives CDR1 SEHNR, CDR2 FQNEAQ (reference sequence). With 1 base removed from V and 4 bases from J, the gap between germline ends came to 10 bases. This CDR3 contains 14 residues. The DNA for the CDR3 is TGTGCCAGCAGCTTAGAGCAGGGCTCCACTGAAGCTTTCTTT. Translated, it gives CASSLEQGSTEAFF.

This chain connects TRBV7-9 to TRBJ2-1, with 7 bases matching TRBD1. The germline V gene encodes CDR1 SEHNR and CDR2 FQNEAQ (reference sequence). The V segment lost 5 bases and the J segment 2 bases; nucleotides outside the gene matches: 9. The CDR3 extends over 16 amino acids. The CDR3 sequence: CASSPPRGTAYNEQFF. CDR3 nucleotides: TGTGCCAGCAGCCCCCCTCGTGGGACAGCCTACAATGAGCAGTTCTTC.

This chain links TRBV4-1 with TRBJ2-5; D is undetermined. Germline CDR1 reads MGHRA; CDR2 reads YSYEKL. The V end was cut by 0 bases, the J end by 5 bases, with 4 bases between. The CDR3 is 12 amino acids. CDR3 region: CASSQDFETQYF. As DNA, the CDR3 is TGCGCCAGCAGCCAAGATTTCGAGACCCAGTACTTC.

This chain uses TRBV29-1 with TRBJ2-1; a weak D match, TRBD1 (5 bases). V lost 6 bases and J lost 0, with 12 bases in between. Germline CDR1 and CDR2: SQVTM and ANQGSEA. The CDR3 totals 14 residues. CDR3 coding DNA: TGCAGCGTAACAGGTCCAGTCTCCTACAATGAGCAGTTCTTC. It encodes CSVTGPVSYNEQFF.

The V and J genes are TRBV15 and TRBJ1-1, with 7 bases identical to TRBD1. From germline, CDR1 is LNHNV and CDR2 YYDKDF (reference sequence). This CDR3 region has 15 residues. Unmatched junction bases numbered 9, after V lost 5 bases and J lost 3 bases. The CDR3, as DNA: TGTGCCACCAGCGCTTATCAGGGGACAGACACTGAAGCTTTCTTT. Translation: CATSAYQGTDTEAFF.